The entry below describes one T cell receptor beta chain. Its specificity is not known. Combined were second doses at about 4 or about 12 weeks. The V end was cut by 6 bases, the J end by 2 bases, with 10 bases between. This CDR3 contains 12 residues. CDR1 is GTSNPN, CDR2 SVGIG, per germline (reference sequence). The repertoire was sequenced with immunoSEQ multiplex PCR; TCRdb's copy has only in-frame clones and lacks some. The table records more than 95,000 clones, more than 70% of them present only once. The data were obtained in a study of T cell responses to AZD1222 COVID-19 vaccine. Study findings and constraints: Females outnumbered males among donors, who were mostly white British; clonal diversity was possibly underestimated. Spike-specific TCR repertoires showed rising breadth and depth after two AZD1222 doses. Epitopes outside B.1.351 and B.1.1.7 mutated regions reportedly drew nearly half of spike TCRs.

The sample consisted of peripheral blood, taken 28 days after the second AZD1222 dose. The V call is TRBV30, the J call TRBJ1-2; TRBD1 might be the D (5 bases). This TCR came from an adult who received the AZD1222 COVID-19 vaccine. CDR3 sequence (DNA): TGTGCCTGTTTTCGGGACAACTATGGCTACACCTTC. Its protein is CACFRDNYGYTF.